This T cell receptor (beta chain) was sequenced during a study of CD8 T cells in Susac syndrome. RNA, at about 0.45 to 1 ug, was reverse transcribed with random hexamers. An immunoSEQ multiplex PCR generated amplified TCR beta CDR3 products spanning 54 Vbeta and 13 Jbeta. TCRdb fed the immunoSEQ multiplex PCR reads into MiXCR, producing one record per CDR3 protein. Of around 180,000 distinct CDR3 sequences in the sample, approximately 94% were seen once. The CDR3 has 16 amino acids. Germline V lookup: CDR1 SGHTA, CDR2 FQGTGA. Trimming took off 8 bases at V and 0 bases at J, with 19 bases between the two ends. General study points: TCR sequencing and HLA analysis covered a relatively small number of individuals.

TCR beta from blood CD8+ and CD4+ T cells was sequenced. About this clonotype: Antigen specificity is unknown.

The J gene is TRBJ1-2, the V gene TRBV7-3; the D gene is possibly TRBD1 (6 bases). Sequences were obtained from CD4+ T cells from PBMCs. The TCR comes from a human donor with multiple sclerosis. The CDR3 sequence is CASSPGHHNSNYGYTF. The CDR3 DNA is TGTGCCAGCTCCCCGGGACACCACAATTCTAACTATGGCTACACCTTC. Together with reference TRBV7-3 and TRBJ1-2, the CDR3 gives the full variable domain: GAGVSQTPSNKVTEKGKYVELRCDPISGHTALYWYRQSLGQGPEFLIYFQGTGAADDSGLPNDRFFAVRPEGSVSTLKIQRTERGDSAVYLCASSPGHHNSNYGYTFGSGTRLTVV.